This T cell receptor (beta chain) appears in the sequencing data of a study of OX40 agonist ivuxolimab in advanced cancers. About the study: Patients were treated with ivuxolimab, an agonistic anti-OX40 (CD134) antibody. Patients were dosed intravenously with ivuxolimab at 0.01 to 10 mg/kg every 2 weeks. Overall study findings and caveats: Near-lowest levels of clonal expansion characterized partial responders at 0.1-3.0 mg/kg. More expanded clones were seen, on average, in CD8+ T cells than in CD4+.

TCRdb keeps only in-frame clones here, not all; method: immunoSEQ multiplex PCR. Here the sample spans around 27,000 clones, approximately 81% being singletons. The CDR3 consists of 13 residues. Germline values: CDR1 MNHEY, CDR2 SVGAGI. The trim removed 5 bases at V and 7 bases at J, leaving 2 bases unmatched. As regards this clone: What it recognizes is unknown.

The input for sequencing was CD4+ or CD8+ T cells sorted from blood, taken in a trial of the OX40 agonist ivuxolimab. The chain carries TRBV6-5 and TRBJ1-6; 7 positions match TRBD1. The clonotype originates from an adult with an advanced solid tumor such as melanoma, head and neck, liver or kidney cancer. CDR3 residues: CASSDRENSPLHF. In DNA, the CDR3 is TGTGCCAGCAGTGACAGGGAGAATTCACCCCTCCACTTT.